What follows are 28 T cell receptor beta chains derived from one specimen sequenced in a study of blood T cell repertoires in COVID-19 (TCRdb year 2020). The library was built by means of the immunoSEQ multiplex PCR assay. The immuneACCESS repertoire file appears here via TCRdb, limited to in-frame rearrangements. These files lack a portion of the clones; in checked studies, under half of the deficit traces to unresolved V genes, and the cause of the others is not known. In this sample the table shows 250,000 to 300,000 clones, around 90% of which occur a single time. Roughly 2.1% of the sample rests with the top ten. The specimen was PBMCs or T cells enriched from blood (not recorded which). The receptor set was obtained from a woman in her thirties or forties with acute COVID-19.

The rearrangement joins TRBV2 to TRBJ2-7, with D possibly being TRBD1 (5 bases). The CDR3 covers 13 residues. Trimming shortened V by 7 bases and J by 2 bases, and 12 bases separated the two germline ends. In germline, CDR1 is SNHLY, CDR2 FYNNEI. The CDR3 region is CASTLGHAYEQYF. CDR3 sequence (DNA): TGTGCCAGCACCCTCGGACACGCCTACGAGCAGTACTTC.

The CDR3 bases are TGTGCCAGCAGTCCCAACTCCGCTGAGACAGGGGGCAGGAATTCACCCCTCCACTTT. Translated: CASSPNSAETGGRNSPLHF. J is TRBJ1-6 and V is TRBV27; 10 bases are a match to TRBD1. Germline lookup yields CDR1 MNHEY and CDR2 SMNVEV (reference sequence). This CDR3 contains 19 residues. J was trimmed by 7 bases and V by 5 bases; bases with no gene match: 17.

This sequence joins TRBV27 and TRBJ2-3; 12 nucleotides align to TRBD2. CDR3 length: 15 amino acids. Unmatched junction bases numbered 7, after V lost 5 bases and J lost 7 bases. Germline CDR1 MNHEY, CDR2 SMNVEV (reference sequence). CDR3 DNA: TGTGCCAGCAGTATACTAGCGGGGGGTTCCTATACGCAGTATTTT. This translates into CASSILAGGSYTQYF.

The J gene is TRBJ2-5, the V gene TRBV3-1 (or the pseudogene TRBV3-2); weak D call: TRBD1 (6 bases). V was pared by 5 bases and J by 4 bases, with 17 bases between. The germline gives CDR1 LGHDT, CDR2 YNNKEL (reference sequence). The CDR3 covers 15 residues. The CDR3 here is CASSSGTPKRETQYF. DNA of the CDR3: TGTGCCAGCAGCTCCGGGACACCCAAGAGAGAGACCCAGTACTTC.

This clone was recorded a few times. The chain recombines TRBV7-9 with TRBJ2-5; D is unresolved. The germline V gene has CDR1 SEHNR and CDR2 FQNEAQ (reference sequence). V lost 0 bases, J lost 5 bases, and 4 bases lay in between. The CDR3 has 12 amino acids. The CDR3 DNA sequence: TGTGCCAGCAGCTTAGCGAGGGAGACCCAGTACTTC. Its protein is CASSLARETQYF.

This sequence joins TRBV5-4 and TRBJ1-1; TRBD1 matches at 7 bases. The junction had 7 bases not matched to a gene; V was cut back by 4 bases and J by 1 base. This CDR3 region has 15 residues. CDR1 is SGHNT, CDR2 YYREEE, per germline (reference sequence). The CDR3 here is CASSAGQDANTEAFF. CDR3 DNA: TGTGCCAGCAGCGCTGGACAGGACGCGAACACTGAAGCTTTCTTT.

The rearrangement uses TRBV6-6 and TRBJ2-7; D gene uncertain. CDR1 is MNHNY and CDR2 is SVGAGI in the germline V gene (reference sequence). This CDR3 has 13 residues. Deletions cut 8 bases from V and 3 bases from J, with 14 bases between. This CDR3 reads CASQRSDLYEQYF. The CDR3, as DNA: TGTGCCAGCCAGAGGTCAGACCTCTACGAGCAGTACTTC.

This chain joins TRBV11-2 and TRBJ2-2, with TRBD2 identical over 7 bases. The ends lost 1 base at V and 1 base at J; junction bases unmatched: 0. Germline assignment: CDR1 SGHAT and CDR2 FQNNGV. The CDR3 runs 15 residues. The DNA of the CDR3 is TGTGCCAGCAGCTTAGGGACTAGGAACACCGGGGAGCTGTTTTTT. The encoded protein is CASSLGTRNTGELFF.

In this sample, this clone turned up a few times. CDR3 residues: CASSFSVRAPLNNEQFF. CDR3 DNA sequence: TGTGCCAGCAGCTTTAGTGTGAGGGCCCCCCTTAACAATGAGCAGTTCTTC. The chain joins TRBV9 to TRBJ2-1, with D maybe TRBD2 (5 bases). The V and J ends lost 4 bases and 5 bases respectively, with 22 bases between them. This CDR3 comprises 17 residues. In germline, CDR1 is SGDLS, CDR2 YYNGEE.

The table lists this clone with a count of one. V and J are TRBV15 and TRBJ2-1; D possibly corresponds to TRBD1 (6 bases). Deletions cut 1 base from V and 6 bases from J, with 13 bases between. The CDR3 extends over 15 amino acids. Germline-derived CDR1 and CDR2 are LNHNV and YYDKDF (reference sequence). The CDR3 bases are TGTGCCACCAGCAGAGTCAGGGGCCGAGGCAATGAGCAGTTCTTC. Its protein is CATSRVRGRGNEQFF.

The V call is TRBV5-8, the J call TRBJ1-1, with 8 bases fitting TRBD1. Trimming removed 4 bases from V and 10 bases from J; junction bases left unmatched: 15. The CDR3 runs to 15 residues. CDR1 is SGHTS and CDR2 is YDEGEE in the germline V gene. This CDR3 is CASSPTRGRGAGAFF. DNA of the CDR3: TGTGCCAGCAGCCCCACCAGGGGGCGCGGGGCCGGAGCTTTCTTT.

This clone occurred a few times. The V gene is TRBV13, the J gene TRBJ2-3, with TRBD2 as a possible D gene (7 bases). Germline V CDR1 and CDR2: PRHDT, FYEKMQ (reference sequence). The CDR3 sequence is 14 residues long. The V gene lost 3 bases and the J gene lost 2 bases, with 9 bases spanning the gap. The CDR3 DNA follows: TGTGCCAGCAGCTTTGCGGGGGCCACAGATACGCAGTATTTT. It yields the protein CASSFAGATDTQYF.

The V and J genes are TRBV6-2 or TRBV6-3 and TRBJ1-1, with a tentative D call TRBD1 (5 bases). The CDR3 sequence is 15 residues long. Germline V gene lookup returns CDR1 MNHEY and CDR2 SVGEGT. V gave up 2 bases and J gave up 0 bases, with 10 bases separating them. Here the CDR3 DNA reads TGTGCCAGCAGTTACCCGGGACTGGTGAACACTGAAGCTTTCTTT. This sequence encodes CASSYPGLVNTEAFF.

V is TRBV7-9 and J is TRBJ2-6; perhaps TRBD2 as D (6 bases). CDR3 length: 15 residues. V lost 5 bases and J 4 bases, leaving 12 bases between the germline ends. Germline-derived CDR1 and CDR2 are SEHNR and FQNEAQ (reference sequence). CDR3 in DNA: TGTGCCAGCAGCGGGGACTTTACCGGGGCCAACGTCCTGACTTTC. As protein: CASSGDFTGANVLTF.

V gene TRBV4-2 combines with J gene TRBJ2-1; 7 bases are a match to TRBD2. The V segment lost 4 bases and the J segment 5 bases; nucleotides outside the gene matches: 11. Germline CDR1 is LGHNA and CDR2 is YNFKEQ. The CDR3 contains 16 residues. The CDR3 here is CASSREPSGPNNEQFF. The CDR3, as DNA: TGTGCCAGCAGCCGAGAACCTAGCGGACCGAACAATGAGCAGTTCTTC.

This chain connects TRBV7-9 to TRBJ2-5, with D perhaps TRBD2 (6 bases). Looked up from germline, CDR1 is SEHNR and CDR2 is FQNEAQ (reference sequence). The CDR3 runs to 18 residues. V was pared by 0 bases and J by 4 bases, with 21 bases between. This chain's CDR3 is CASSLASGTSFVPETQYF. DNA for the CDR3: TGTGCCAGCAGCTTAGCTTCCGGAACTAGCTTCGTTCCAGAGACCCAGTACTTC.

This chain connects TRBV5-4 to TRBJ1-2; 9 positions match TRBD1. The length of the CDR3 is 15 residues. Germline CDR1 SGHNT, CDR2 YYREEE (reference sequence). The trim removed 1 base at V and 8 bases at J, leaving 9 bases unmatched. CDR3 in DNA: TGTGCCAGCAGCTTGATCACAGGGGGCGCTGAGGGCTACACCTTC. Amino acids: CASSLITGGAEGYTF.

About this clone itself: Within the sample, other DNA sequences also encode this same CDR3. The chain has TRBV24-1 and TRBJ1-5; 9 positions agree with TRBD1. The CDR3 consists of 16 residues. Trimming cost V 2 bases and J 0 bases; bases outside gene matches: 1. Looked up from germline, CDR1 is KGHDR and CDR2 is SFDVKD. The CDR3 region has the DNA TGTGCCACCAGTGATTCGGACAGGGGTAGCAATCAGCCCCAGCATTTT. This translates into CATSDSDRGSNQPQHF.

The chain employs TRBV11-3 and TRBJ2-3; perhaps TRBD2 as D (6 bases). CDR1 and CDR2 (germline): SGHNT, YENEEA. V was shortened by 5 bases and J by 2 bases, with 29 bases between the two germline ends. CDR3 length: 20 residues. DNA for the CDR3: TGTGCCAGCAGCCCAACGACCCAGATAGTCAGCGGGCACCCCACAGATACGCAGTATTTT. Translation: CASSPTTQIVSGHPTDTQYF. Full variable domain (rest looked up from reference TRBV11-3 and TRBJ2-3): EAGVVQSPRYKIIEKKQPVAFWCNPISGHNTLYWYLQNLGQGPELLIRYENEEAVDDSQLPKDRFSAERLKGVDSTLKIQPAELGDSAVYLCASSPTTQIVSGHPTDTQYFGPGTRLTVL.

CDR3 sequence reads: CASSIGIAGSTDTQYF. The CDR3 bases are TGTGCCAGTAGTATAGGGATAGCGGGGAGCACAGATACGCAGTATTTT. The V gene is TRBV19, the J gene TRBJ2-3; 8 nucleotides line up with TRBD2. CDR3 length: 16 amino acids. V dropped 1 base and J dropped 0; count of bases not matched to a gene: 3. Germline lookup yields CDR1 LNHDA and CDR2 SQIVND (reference sequence).

CDR3 in DNA: TGTGCCAGCAGCTTAGTCCCAGGGACTGGAAACACCATATATTTT. It is translated as CASSLVPGTGNTIYF. The chain has TRBV11-2 and TRBJ1-3, with D possibly TRBD1 on 5 matching bases. Germline V gene data show CDR1 as SGHAT and CDR2 as FQNNGV. V was trimmed by 1 base and J by 2 bases, leaving 9 bases between them. There are 15 residues in the CDR3. Variable domain in full (rest from reference TRBV11-2 and TRBJ1-3): EAGVAQSPRYKIIEKRQSVAFWCNPISGHATLYWYQQILGQGPKLLIQFQNNGVVDDSQLPKDRFSAERLKGVDSTLKIQPAKLEDSAVYLCASSLVPGTGNTIYFGEGSWLTVV.

The chain joins TRBV11-2 to TRBJ2-7; 8 bases align to TRBD2. The V segment lost 3 bases and the J segment 0 bases; nucleotides outside the gene matches: 10. The CDR3 runs 17 residues. Looked up from germline, CDR1 is SGHAT and CDR2 is FQNNGV. The CDR3 coding sequence is TGTGCCAGCAGCTTGGGAAGCGGGAGTTCTAGCTCCTACGAGCAGTACTTC. It translates to CASSLGSGSSSSYEQYF. Using reference TRBV11-2 and TRBJ2-7 for the parts outside the CDR3, the full variable domain is EAGVAQSPRYKIIEKRQSVAFWCNPISGHATLYWYQQILGQGPKLLIQFQNNGVVDDSQLPKDRFSAERLKGVDSTLKIQPAKLEDSAVYLCASSLGSGSSSSYEQYFGPGTRLTVT.

The CDR3 DNA sequence: TGTGCTAGTGGTTTGGAGAGCGGGAGGACAGATACGCAGTATTTT. As protein: CASGLESGRTDTQYF. The V call is TRBV12-5, the J call TRBJ2-3; TRBD2 agrees at 9 bases. The CDR3 is made up of 15 amino acids. Germline CDR1 LGHNT, CDR2 FRNRAP. Losses at the gene ends were 1 base for V and 3 bases for J; bases not matched to a gene: 2.

The chain uses TRBV7-3 and TRBJ2-2; 9 bases are a match to TRBD1. The V gene end was trimmed by 0 bases and the J gene end by 6 bases; junction bases not matched to a gene: 5. CDR1 SGHTA and CDR2 FQGTGA come from the germline V gene. The CDR3 spans 16 residues. The CDR3 nucleotides are TGTGCCAGCAGCTTAACACAGGGGGCGTTTGCCGGGGAGCTGTTTTTT. Protein product: CASSLTQGAFAGELFF. Looking up the rest from reference TRBV7-3 and TRBJ2-2 gives the full variable domain: GAGVSQTPSNKVTEKGKYVELRCDPISGHTALYWYRQSLGQGPEFLIYFQGTGAADDSGLPNDRFFAVRPEGSVSTLKIQRTERGDSAVYLCASSLTQGAFAGELFFGEGSRLTVL.

CDR3 sequence: CASSFSGGVNTEAFF. In DNA, the CDR3 is TGCGCCAGCAGCTTCTCCGGGGGGGTGAACACTGAAGCTTTCTTT. V is TRBV5-1 and J is TRBJ1-1, with D possibly being TRBD1 (5 bases). The CDR3 extends over 15 amino acids. Per germline, CDR1 SGHRS and CDR2 YFSETQ. V lost 2 bases to trimming and J lost 0 bases, with 11 bases between them. The entire variable domain, with the rest obtained from reference TRBV5-1 and TRBJ1-1, is as follows: KAGVTQTPRYLIKTRGQQVTLSCSPISGHRSVSWYQQTPGQGLQFLFEYFSETQRNKGNFPGRFSGRQFSNSRSEMNVSTLELGDSALYLCASSFSGGVNTEAFFGQGTRLTVV.

The chain combines TRBV6-5 with TRBJ1-6; 7 nucleotides agree with TRBD1. Germline CDR1 reads MNHEY; CDR2 reads SVGAGI. V lost 2 bases and J lost 6; bases outside the gene matches: 4. This CDR3 spans 15 amino acids. This CDR3 reads CASSYLRDSNSPLHF. Written as DNA, the CDR3 is TGTGCCAGCAGTTACCTCCGGGACAGTAATTCACCCCTCCACTTT.

This chain links TRBV28 with TRBJ2-7, with 8 bases fitting TRBD1. Trimming cost V 3 bases and J 3 bases; bases outside gene matches: 4. Germline assignment: CDR1 MDHEN and CDR2 SYDVKM. CDR3 length: 14 residues. The CDR3 protein is CASSLTGQVYEQYF. CDR3 nucleotide sequence: TGTGCCAGCAGTTTGACGGGACAGGTCTACGAGCAGTACTTC. The full variable domain, rest sourced from reference TRBV28 and TRBJ2-7, is DVKVTQSSRYLVKRTGEKVFLECVQDMDHENMFWYRQDPGLGLRLIYFSYDVKMKEKGDIPEGYSVSREKKERFSLILESASTNQTSMYLCASSLTGQVYEQYFGPGTRLTVT.

The chain uses TRBV5-4 and TRBJ2-2, with D maybe TRBD1 (5 bases). The V end lost 4 bases, the J end lost 2 bases, and 12 bases lay between the germline ends. Germline V gene data show CDR1 as SGHNT and CDR2 as YYREEE (reference sequence). This CDR3 is built from 15 residues. In nucleotides, the CDR3 is TGTGCCAGCAGCCCTGACAGTGTAAACACCGGGGAGCTGTTTTTT. Amino acid sequence: CASSPDSVNTGELFF. Looking up the rest from reference TRBV5-4 and TRBJ2-2 gives the full variable domain: ETGVTQSPTHLIKTRGQQVTLRCSSQSGHNTVSWYQQALGQGPQFIFQYYREEENGRGNFPPRFSGLQFPNYSSELNVNALELDDSALYLCASSPDSVNTGELFFGEGSRLTVL.